The rows below give T cell receptor beta chains drawn from one sample of a study of CD8 T cells in Susac syndrome. Each CDR3 protein is one row after TCRdb ran MiXCR on the immunoSEQ multiplex PCR reads. This table holds about 120,000 distinct CDR3 sequences, 92% found once. The sequencing input was CD4+ T cells from PBMCs. These receptors all come from a human donor in good health. CDR3s include the opening cysteine and the closing phenylalanine or tryptophan. A D gene is named only where the DNA matches it firmly. A clone size is listed for some rows: how often the clone was seen (once, few, many), or a class if it is expanded.

d_call j_call v_call clone_size cdr3_aa cdr3_nt
. TRBJ1-2 TRBV5-1 . CASSYNQGPGYTF TGCGCCAGCAGCTATAATCAGGGTCCAGGCTACACCTTC
TRBD2 TRBJ2-7 TRBV15 . CATSKGGTSGTYEQYF TGTGCCACCAGCAAGGGGGGGACTAGCGGGACATACGAGCAGTACTTC
. TRBJ1-2 TRBV29-1 once CSVEHRTEYGYTF TGCAGCGTTGAACATAGGACAGAGTATGGCTACACCTTC
TRBD1 TRBJ2-5 TRBV7-9 . CASSEQGARGKETQYF TGTGCCAGCAGCGAACAGGGGGCGCGAGGAAAGGAGACCCAGTACTTC
. TRBJ1-1 TRBV7-3 . CASSYTLLGTEAFF TGTGCCAGCAGCTATACCCTCTTGGGCACTGAAGCTTTCTTT
TRBD2 TRBJ2-7 TRBV20-1 . CSASGASGDEQYF TGCAGTGCTAGCGGAGCTAGCGGGGACGAGCAGTACTTC
TRBD2 TRBJ2-1 TRBV11-3 . CASSTRTSPYNEQFF TGTGCCAGCAGCACCAGGACTAGTCCCTACAATGAGCAGTTCTTC
. TRBJ1-6 TRBV5-1 . CASSRSGSSYNSPLHF TGCGCCAGCAGCCGGAGCGGGAGCTCCTATAATTCACCCCTCCACTTT
. TRBJ2-7 TRBV15 . CATSRDRPREQYF TGTGCCACCAGCAGAGACAGGCCTAGAGAGCAGTACTTC
TRBD1 TRBJ1-2 TRBV5-4 . CASSSTGDRGGYGYTF TGTGCCAGCAGCTCGACAGGGGACAGGGGAGGCTATGGCTACACCTTC
TRBD1 TRBJ2-1 TRBV6-4 . CASSDSTGGYNEQFF TGTGCCAGCAGTGACTCGACAGGGGGCTACAATGAGCAGTTCTTC
. TRBJ2-5 TRBV7-2 . CASSPRSLGGETQYF TGTGCCAGCAGCCCCCGATCCTTGGGCGGAGAGACCCAGTACTTC
. TRBJ2-7 TRBV5-4 . CASSSGPDAYEQYF TGTGCCAGCAGCTCCGGGCCGGATGCCTACGAGCAGTACTTC
TRBD1 TRBJ1-3 TRBV5-1 . CASSLTGAGNTIYF TGCGCCAGCAGCTTGACAGGGGCTGGAAACACCATATATTTT
TRBD1 TRBJ2-7 TRBV14 . CASSQEFGTGAYEQYF TGTGCCAGCAGCCAAGAATTCGGTACAGGGGCGTACGAGCAGTACTTC
TRBD1 TRBJ1-2 TRBV24-1 . CATSDLRDRDRNYGYTF TGTGCCACCAGTGATTTGCGAGACAGGGATCGTAACTATGGCTACACCTTC
. TRBJ2-7 TRBV5-1 . CASKRDSYYEQYF TGCGCCAGTAAGCGGGACAGCTACTACGAGCAGTACTTC
. TRBJ2-5 TRBV7-6 . CASSQGTADIQETQYF TGTGCCAGCAGCCAGGGAACAGCCGATATACAAGAGACCCAGTACTTC
. TRBJ1-2 TRBV11-1 . CASSQEPFGDYGYTF TGTGCCAGCAGCCAAGAACCCTTTGGGGACTATGGCTACACCTTC
. TRBJ1-2 TRBV19 . CASLPTVRGGYTF TGTGCCAGCTTACCGACGGTCCGGGGTGGCTACACCTTC
TRBD2 TRBJ2-7 TRBV14 once CASSLIAGGPGPQYF TGTGCCAGCAGCCTGATAGCGGGAGGGCCTGGCCCGCAGTACTTC
. TRBJ1-1 TRBV25-1 . CASSESRIGTEAFF TGTGCCAGCAGTGAGTCTAGGATTGGAACTGAAGCTTTCTTT
. TRBJ2-3 TRBV9 . CASSIKRADTQYF TGTGCCAGCAGCATAAAAAGGGCAGATACGCAGTATTTT
. TRBJ2-7 TRBV2 . CARGQGPGVYEQYF TGTGCCAGGGGGCAGGGCCCCGGCGTGTACGAGCAGTACTTC
. TRBJ1-2 TRBV20-1 . CSASSGIGYGYTF TGCAGTGCTAGTTCCGGGATCGGGTATGGCTACACCTTC
. TRBJ2-7 TRBV20-1 . CSAREDTYEQYF TGCAGTGCTAGAGAGGACACCTACGAGCAGTACTTC
. TRBJ2-3 TRBV28 . CASSFSGIADTQYF TGTGCCAGCAGTTTCTCAGGGATCGCAGATACGCAGTATTTT
TRBD1 TRBJ2-3 TRBV29-1 . CSVGRGQGAEDTQYF TGCAGCGTTGGCAGGGGACAGGGGGCTGAAGATACGCAGTATTTT
. TRBJ2-4 TRBV5-4 once CASSLDAKNIQYF TGTGCCAGCAGCTTGGATGCCAAAAACATTCAGTACTTC
. TRBJ2-3 TRBV11-2 . CASSPSRGSDTQYF TGTGCCAGCAGCCCCTCCCGGGGGTCAGATACGCAGTATTTT
. TRBJ2-5 TRBV7-3 . CASSLRLGETQYF TGTGCCAGCAGCTTAAGACTAGGGGAGACCCAGTACTTC
. TRBJ1-2 TRBV28 . CASSKSQSYGYTF TGTGCCAGCAGTAAAAGCCAGTCCTATGGCTACACCTTC
TRBD2 TRBJ2-5 TRBV7-2 . CASSSLAGGQETQYF TGTGCCAGCAGCTCCCTAGCGGGGGGGCAAGAGACCCAGTACTTC
. TRBJ2-2 TRBV3-1 . CASSHYTGELFF TGTGCCAGCAGCCATTACACCGGGGAGCTGTTTTTT
. TRBJ2-4 TRBV6-5 . CASRPSPPKNIQYF TGTGCCAGCAGACCTAGCCCCCCCAAAAACATTCAGTACTTC
. TRBJ1-5 TRBV19 . CASSIADKQPQHF TGTGCCAGTAGTATCGCCGACAAACAGCCCCAGCATTTT
. TRBJ1-1 TRBV5-1 . CASSLEIGGTEAFF TGCGCCAGCAGCTTGGAGATCGGGGGCACTGAAGCTTTCTTT
. TRBJ2-3 TRBV20-1 . CSAEASDTQYF TGCAGTGCCGAAGCGTCTGATACGCAGTATTTT
TRBD1 TRBJ2-7 TRBV5-1 . CASSADRGDGQYF TGCGCCAGCAGCGCTGACAGGGGGGACGGGCAGTACTTC
TRBD2 TRBJ2-1 TRBV9 . CASSPQSIAGRSYNEQFF TGTGCCAGCAGCCCCCAATCAATAGCGGGGCGATCCTACAATGAGCAGTTCTTC
. TRBJ2-7 TRBV6-1 . CASGPPGRGFGYEQYF TGTGCCAGCGGCCCTCCAGGACGGGGGTTTGGCTACGAGCAGTACTTC
. TRBJ2-3 TRBV20-1 . CSARAQVADTQYF TGCAGTGCTAGAGCCCAGGTCGCAGATACGCAGTATTTT
TRBD1 TRBJ1-1 TRBV2 . CASSDHRGLNTEAFF TGTGCCAGCAGTGACCACAGGGGGTTGAACACTGAAGCTTTCTTT
. TRBJ2-3 TRBV19 . CASSIDGSTDTQYF TGTGCCAGTAGTATTGACGGGAGCACAGATACGCAGTATTTT
TRBD2 TRBJ2-7 TRBV29-1 once CSVEGTSKNLGYEQYF TGCAGCGTCGAAGGGACTAGCAAAAATCTGGGGTACGAGCAGTACTTC
TRBD1 TRBJ2-2 TRBV11-1 . CASSLVDRGTTGELFF TGTGCCAGCAGCTTGGTAGACAGGGGGACCACCGGGGAGCTGTTTTTT
. TRBJ2-7 TRBV7-6 . CASSLRTQGSYEQYF TGTGCCAGCAGCTTAAGGACCCAGGGTTCCTACGAGCAGTACTTC
. TRBJ1-1 TRBV6-1 once CASSEIGDTEAFF TGTGCCAGCAGTGAAATAGGAGACACTGAAGCTTTCTTT
TRBD2 TRBJ2-1 TRBV2 . CASSDRLAGGNEQFF TGTGCCAGCAGTGATCGGCTAGCGGGAGGCAATGAGCAGTTCTTC
. TRBJ1-5 TRBV10-3 . CAISVGGVSNQPQHF TGTGCCATCAGTGTAGGGGGGGTGAGCAATCAGCCCCAGCATTTT
. TRBJ1-2 TRBV7-2 once CASSLGGAGAYGYTF TGTGCCAGCAGCTTAGGGGGGGCTGGGGCCTATGGCTACACCTTC
. TRBJ1-1 TRBV6-5 . CASIYRDEAFF TGTGCCAGCATTTACAGGGATGAAGCTTTCTTT
. TRBJ1-2 TRBV7-2 . CASSLDIAGREGYTF TGTGCCAGCAGCTTAGATATTGCAGGCCGAGAAGGCTACACCTTC
. TRBJ2-1 TRBV14 . CASSPQGTPLGEQFF TGTGCCAGCAGCCCCCAGGGGACGCCCCTCGGTGAGCAGTTCTTC
TRBD2 TRBJ2-7 TRBV7-9 . CASRTGLAGERSRYDQYF TGTGCCAGCAGGACGGGACTAGCGGGAGAGCGATCTAGGTACGATCAGTACTTC
TRBD1 TRBJ2-3 TRBV7-2 . CASSAGQGPTDTQYF TGTGCCAGCAGCGCCGGACAGGGTCCCACAGATACGCAGTATTTT
. TRBJ2-5 TRBV10-3 . CAISESTSQETQYF TGTGCCATCAGTGAGTCGACTAGCCAAGAGACCCAGTACTTC
TRBD2 TRBJ2-1 TRBV5-1 . CASSQTGTSNNEQFF TGCGCCAGCAGTCAAACCGGGACTAGCAACAATGAGCAGTTCTTC
. TRBJ2-1 TRBV6-2/TRBV6-3 . CASSYGRGLFNEQFF TGTGCCAGCAGTTACGGCAGGGGATTATTTAATGAGCAGTTCTTC